This T cell receptor beta chain derives from a study of T cells in Graves' hyperthyroidism and ophthalmopathy (dated by TCRdb to about 2019). Regarding the complete study: Peripheral blood samples were taken at the time of initial diagnosis, prior to any treatment. To identify TCR V-J signatures that set the groups apart, the researchers used a discovery cohort of about a hundred patients, made up of under 45 with Graves' ophthalmopathy and around 58 with stable Graves' hyperthyroidism. An independent validation cohort of about 19 hyperthyroidism patients and about 16 patients who later progressed to ophthalmopathy tested prospective prediction of ophthalmopathy. The 100 discovery patients were randomly split 7:3 into training and test sets. In six Graves' hyperthyroidism patients, the study also compared T-cell repertoires from thyroid tissue with T-cell repertoires from blood. Once sampling was done, hyperthyroidism patients were given methimazole at a starting dose of 30 mg daily, whereas ophthalmopathy patients were given high-dose intravenous methylprednisolone. TCR Vbeta CDR3 sequencing of some 140 peripheral blood samples (fewer than 45 ophthalmopathy, 75 hyperthyroidism and approximately 17 progressor patients) is reported in the paper.

The TCR beta CDR3 regions were amplified from the RNA transcripts. The first round of RT-PCR for the TCR CDR3 was performed with the HTBI primer set and the Qiagen OneStep RT-PCR kit. Libraries were constructed in a second round of multiplex PCR, after which size selection and purification were carried out. Sequencing of the libraries was done on an Illumina HiSeq2000 using paired-end 100 bp reads. Per the original workflow: Raw data were processed with SOAPnuke, discarding reads with adapters, uncalled bases, mean Phred below 15, or no exact constant-primer or identifier match. High-quality paired reads were merged using COPE v1.2.5, and each unique nucleotide sequence was defined as a clonotype. MiTCR v1.1 was used to align the clonotypes against IMGT TRBV, TRBD and TRBJ reference segments. Analysis was restricted to V-J combinations with a frequency above 0.0001, which covered about 99% of repertoires. The TCS score was defined as F50 (clonal expansion) divided by E x V (chaos), with BLOSUM62-based TCRdist calculated between CDR3 peptides within each V-J. Welch's t-statistics and random forest reduced approximately 520 V-J features to roughly 13, which were used in a naive Bayes classifier (R e1071). The Morisita-Horn index was used to measure how similar the thyroid and blood repertoires were. TCRdb's own reprocessing of the public reads used fastp at Q25 and MiXCR and kept productive beta chains. Rows with a matching CDR3 protein are joined into one entry that keeps the most common DNA and genes. It is TCRdb's table, rather than the study itself, that gives the V and J calls and clone size. This sample holds under 130,000 distinct CDR3 sequences; less than 55% were observed only once. The ten top clones hold roughly 26% of the sample.

This clonotype occurred many times. The clone's antigen remains unknown. Base-call qualities are not available, and no considerably larger clone is one nucleotide away. Stable Graves' hyperthyroidism was defined as the absence of progression to ophthalmopathy over 18 months of follow-up. The hyperthyroidism patients were between 18 and 65 years old and newly diagnosed, with a disease duration of less than 2 months. Patients with uncontrolled infections, other autoimmune diseases, pregnancy or lactation were excluded. Clinical symptoms, serum thyroxine and TRAb, thyroid ultrasound, and orbital computed tomography formed the basis for the diagnoses. Ficoll-Paque density gradient centrifugation was used to isolate PBMCs from around 10 ml of fresh peripheral blood. Total RNA was extracted using Trizol reagent, and RNA quality was assessed on an Agilent 2100 Bioanalyzer. General findings and caveats noted by the study authors: No statistical method was used to set the sample size in advance, and investigators knew the group allocation. In validation, the model predicted progression to ophthalmopathy a median of roughly 6.1 months before onset, with about 70% sensitivity and about 72% specificity. In cross-validation, a model built on a 13 V-J signature told ophthalmopathy apart from stable hyperthyroidism with roughly 87% sensitivity and 81% to 82% specificity, and in testing the same model reached 80%/75%. Most expanded thyroid clonotypes (frequency above 0.001) were also detected in blood, a finding suggesting that blood repertoires may reflect thyroid immune responses.

For this chain, trimming is 1 base at the V end and 3 bases at the J end, and the number of junction bases without a gene match is 6. CDR1 and CDR2 were assigned from the germline V gene (reference sequence) as MNHNY and SVGAGI. The CDR3 numbers 17 residues from cysteine through phenylalanine. Only CDR3 DNA remains: 51 bases, in frame from the first base. Recombination joined TRBV6-6 with TRBJ2-1; TRBD2 agrees with 10 junctional bases. The sequence came from a man in his forties or fifties with Graves' hyperthyroidism. What was sequenced was blood. The DNA is TGTGCCAGCAGTTACTTACCCGGGACTAGCGTCTACAATGAGCAGTTCTTC. This encodes CASSYLPGTSVYNEQFF.